This TCR beta chain appears in the sequencing data of a study of siplizumab effects on memory and regulatory T cells. The V end was cut by 0 bases, the J end by 5 bases, with 8 bases between. This CDR3 is 13 amino acids long. Germline V gives CDR1 SGHDT, CDR2 YYEEEE. This table comes from immunoSEQ multiplex PCR, and its TCRdb copy is limited to in-frame clones, with some not included. This sample yields under 95,000 clones, of which approximately 93% are seen a single time; around 0.33% belongs to the top ten. The TCR originated in a human donor in good health. Sequencing was done on a sample of non-Treg CD4+ T cells sorted from blood. The chain links TRBV5-6 to TRBJ2-5; D call uncertain. CDR3: CASSLGHGETQYF. For the CDR3, the DNA is TGTGCCAGCAGCTTGGGGCACGGCGAGACCCAGTACTTC.